This note documents a single T cell receptor beta chain sequence. Its antigen is still unknown. MiXCR, applied by TCRdb to the RT-PCR reads, yields one record per CDR3 protein. The sample holds 800,000 or so distinct CDR3 sequences, 20% to 25% seen once. This sample is drawn from a study of response to subunit inactivated influenza vaccine. This CDR3 is built from 15 residues. The V and J ends lost 8 bases and 4 bases respectively, with 20 bases between them. Study-wide findings and caveats: It was the authors' suggestion that each seasonal influenza vaccination recruits few new T cells.

V is TRBV12-3 or TRBV12-4 and J is TRBJ2-5, with D tentatively TRBD2 (7 bases). This receptor was taken from a man aged 45 to 65 who received an inactivated influenza vaccine. The sample here was PBMCs from blood, taken 5 days after vaccination. The CDR3 reads CASGPAGAWGETQYF. CDR3 sequence (DNA): TGTGCCAGCGGGCCCGCGGGGGCGTGGGGAGAGACCCAGTACTTC.